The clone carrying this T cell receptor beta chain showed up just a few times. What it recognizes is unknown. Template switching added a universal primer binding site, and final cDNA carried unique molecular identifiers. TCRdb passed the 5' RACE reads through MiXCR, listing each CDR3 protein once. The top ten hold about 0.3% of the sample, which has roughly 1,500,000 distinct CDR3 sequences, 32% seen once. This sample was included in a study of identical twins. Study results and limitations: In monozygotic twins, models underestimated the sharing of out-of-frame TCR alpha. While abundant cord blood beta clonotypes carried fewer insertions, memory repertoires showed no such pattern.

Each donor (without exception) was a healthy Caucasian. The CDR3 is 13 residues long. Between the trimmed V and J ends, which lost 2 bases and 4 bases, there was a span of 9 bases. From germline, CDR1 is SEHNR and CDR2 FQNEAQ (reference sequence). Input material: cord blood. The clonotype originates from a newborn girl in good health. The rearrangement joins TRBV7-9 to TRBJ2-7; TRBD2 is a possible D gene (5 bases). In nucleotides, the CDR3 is TGTGCCAGCAGCTTAAAGCGGAATTACGAGCAGTACTTC. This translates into CASSLKRNYEQYF.